Reported below is one TCR beta chain. The antigen it binds to is not known. Per-base qualities were not stored, and no clone one base away is much larger. TCR CDR3 regions were amplified from genomic DNA by multiplex PCR using the deep immunoSEQ assay. Genomic DNA extracted from each cell subset was distributed evenly over all wells of several immunoSEQ 96-well plates, and each plate served as one replicate. For sorted subsets, approximately 200 ng of genomic DNA, equivalent to tens of thousands of T cell genomes, went into each replicate PCR. Purified libraries were quantified with a Qubit 3.0 fluorometer, sized on a Bioanalyzer 2100, and re-quantified with the KAPA Library Quantification kit. A separate single-read 150-cycle Illumina NextSeq 550 flow cell was used to sequence each immunoSEQ 96-well plate. Per the original workflow: Because the immunoSEQ output held only junctional sequences and lacked quality scores, the filtering could not match the filtering applied to full-length reads. To assign V/J genes and CDR3, sequences were annotated against IMGT germline references using PyIR, a Python wrapper for IgBLAST v1.9. Reads with weak V/J assignments (E-value above 1e-6), missing CDR3, stop codons, out-of-frame junctions, or ambiguous translated residues were removed. V3J clonotypes were defined by identical inferred V gene, J gene, and CDR3 amino acid sequence. To compute the percentage overlap between repertoires, the number of shared unique clonotypes was divided by the size of the smaller repertoire. Repertoire richness was assessed with RTK rarefaction, the Chao1 estimator, and Recon v2.1 estimates of unobserved clonotypes. Generation probabilities for all TCRbeta clonotypes obtained by the gDNA method from a handful of donors were computed using OLGA. TCRdb obtained this table from immuneACCESS and retained in-frame rearrangements with V and J assigned. These tables miss some clones; where compared with another copy, unresolved V genes account for less than half of the shortfall, and the remainder is unexplained. The V and J calls and clone size come from that table; D and trimming were worked out from the DNA. Recorded for this sample are over a million clones; approximately 97% of them occurred a single time. The ten largest clonotypes hold roughly 1.1% of the sample.

Reading from cysteine to phenylalanine, the CDR3 counts 15 amino acids. The only DNA kept is the CDR3, 45 bases in frame from the first base. The record originates from a study of shared clonotypes between healthy human individuals (TCRdb year 2020). With respect to the entire study: The cohort comprised a couple of women and three men aged 18 to 49 years. To increase sequencing depth and limit assay-specific biases, different laboratories used diverse techniques to prepare libraries and sequence TCR repertoires. To estimate repertoire size and how much clonotypes are shared between individuals, the study performed deep sequencing of blood TCR repertoires from about five healthy adults. For each donor, CD4 naive and CD4 memory were each given three plates, CD8 naive was given two plates, and CD8 memory was given one plate. Between about 0.94 and 10 billion PBMCs per donor were obtained by leukapheresis. The study at large found these results: Naive subsets generally had larger estimated clonotype richness than memory subsets. When several donors were compared, the shared fraction of clonotypes was about 5% for naive CD4, around 3.6% for naive CD8, roughly 2.5% for memory CD4, and 0.35% to 0.5% for memory CD8. Incomplete sequencing was indicated by rarefaction of sorted-subset datasets, despite the large sequencing depth. Clonotypes shared by all four sorted-subset donors showed higher generation probabilities than non-shared clonotypes. Sampling was restricted to blood, and TCR repertoires in tissues likely differ from the TCR repertoires found in blood. Pairwise subsampling indicated that sequencing depth was expected to affect the degree of clonotype sharing among donors. The genetic and exposure-history diversity represented was limited by the small number of donors.

The donors were healthy, HIV-negative adults who had no recently reported acute infections or vaccinations. Every donor was a Caucasian adult living in Nashville, Tennessee, USA. CD4+ T cells were enriched by magnetic negative selection, after which naive cells were positively selected on CD45RA and the negative fraction was taken as the memory subset. After blood collection by leukapheresis, PBMCs were isolated using Ficoll-Histopaque density gradient centrifugation and then cryopreserved in the vapor phase of liquid nitrogen. Analytical flow cytometry was used to check the purity and quantity of every magnetically sorted T cell population. Each sorted fraction had its genomic DNA isolated and then quantified by UV absorbance on a Nanodrop 2000c.

The specimen was naive CD4+ T cells sorted from blood. Reading the label with the study, this specimen's cell subset or site is: CD45RA+ positively selected. This sequence was found in a man between 25 and 39 years old in good health. The receptor chain draws on TRBV21-1 and TRBJ2-1; the table's D call, TRBD2, has no DNA check behind it. TRBV21-1 is assigned pseudogene status. The CDR3 reads CASSKCALASLEQFF. The sequenced DNA is TGTGCCAGCAGCAAATGTGCACTAGCGAGTCTTGAGCAGTTCTTC.